What follows is one T cell receptor beta chain and its context. Its antigen is currently unknown. The source of the sample is a study of cytomegalovirus exposure and HLA in healthy donors. Study results and limitations: In vitro data verified a few CMV-associated chains as specific for CMV antigens. When a later analysis compared HLA-associated TCR beta chains with equally common others, the HLA-associated chains turned out to be more clonally expanded and to have lower generation probabilities.

V dropped 4 bases and J dropped 4; count of bases not matched to a gene: 10. The CDR3 extends over 17 amino acids. CDR1 and CDR2 from the germline V gene are MNHEY and SMNVEV (reference sequence). With 60 Vbeta and 13 Jbeta primers, the PCR was carried out. Original processing methods: It was a later analysis that counted tens of millions of unique TCR beta chains, of which some 9.9 million were shared. This table comes from immunoSEQ multiplex PCR, and its TCRdb copy is limited to in-frame clones, with some not included. That table gives V, J and clone size, and the DNA gave D and trimming. This sample has about 170,000 clones; approximately 71% occur once, and the top ten carry about 1.6%.

This clonotype was sampled from a girl under 18 in good health and CMV-seronegative. Sequences were obtained from PBMCs. This sequence joins TRBV27 and TRBJ1-5, with TRBD1 matching 10 bases. CDR3 in DNA: TGTGCCAGCAGTTCAACCTGGACAGGGGGTTATAATCAGCCCCAGCATTTT. This encodes CASSSTWTGGYNQPQHF.